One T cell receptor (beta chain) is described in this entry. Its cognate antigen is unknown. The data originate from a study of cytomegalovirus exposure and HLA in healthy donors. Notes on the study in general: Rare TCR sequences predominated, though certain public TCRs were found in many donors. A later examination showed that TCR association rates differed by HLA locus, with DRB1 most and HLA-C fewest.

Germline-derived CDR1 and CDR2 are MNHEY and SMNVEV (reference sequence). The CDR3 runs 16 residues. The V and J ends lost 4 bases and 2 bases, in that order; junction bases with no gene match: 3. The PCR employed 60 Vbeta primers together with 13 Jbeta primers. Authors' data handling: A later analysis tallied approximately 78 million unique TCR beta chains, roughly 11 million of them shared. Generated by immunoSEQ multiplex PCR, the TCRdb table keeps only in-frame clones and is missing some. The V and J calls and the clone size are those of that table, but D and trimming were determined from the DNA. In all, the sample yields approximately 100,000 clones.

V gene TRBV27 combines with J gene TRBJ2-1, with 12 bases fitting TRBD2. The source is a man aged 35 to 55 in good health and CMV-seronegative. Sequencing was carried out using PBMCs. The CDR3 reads CASSYLAGGPYNEQFF. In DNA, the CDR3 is TGTGCCAGCAGTTATCTAGCGGGGGGGCCCTACAATGAGCAGTTCTTC.